This entry describes one T cell receptor (beta chain). This sample is part of a study of T cell changes during pregnancy in multiple sclerosis. Some clones are missing from TCRdb's copy, which holds only in-frame ones; the method was immunoSEQ multiplex PCR. The sample lists some 110,000 clones, less than 95% occurring once. V gave up 1 base and J gave up 1 base; unmatched junction bases: 6. Germline-derived CDR1 and CDR2 are LGHNA and YNFKEQ. The CDR3 length is 17 residues. The TCR originated in a female donor with multiple sclerosis, enrolled in a pregnancy study. J is TRBJ2-7 and V is TRBV4-2, with 11 bases matching TRBD2. This specimen was peripheral blood, taken after pregnancy. Here the CDR3 reads CASSQGRLAGSSYEQYF. The CDR3 nucleotides are TGTGCCAGCAGCCAAGGGAGACTAGCGGGGAGTTCCTACGAGCAGTACTTC.